These 7 T cell receptor beta chains were all obtained from the same sample, sequenced in a study of CD8 T cells in ankylosing spondylitis. Each CDR3 protein gets one entry after TCRdb re-called the 5' RACE reads with MiXCR. Found here are 35,000 to 50,000 distinct CDR3 sequences, 11% of them singletons; the top ten hold around 1.5%. The sample consisted of blood, either unsorted or a sorted T cell fraction (not recorded which). Receptors were obtained from a male donor with ankylosing spondylitis or in good health (not recorded which).

This clonotype has ten or more counts. This chain joins TRBV5-1 and TRBJ2-5; TRBD1 matches 7 bases. CDR3 size: 15 residues. Trimming cost V 2 bases and J 5 bases; bases outside gene matches: 9. CDR1 and CDR2 (germline): SGHRS, YFSETQ. The CDR3 region is CASSFRTGSQETQYF. The CDR3 bases are TGCGCCAGCAGCTTTCGGACAGGTTCACAGGAGACCCAGTACTTC.

This clonotype was recorded many times. V is TRBV2 and J is TRBJ2-1, with D perhaps TRBD1 (6 bases). CDR3 length: 15 amino acids. The germline CDR1 and CDR2 sequences are SNHLY and FYNNEI. Trimming stripped 1 base from V and 3 bases from J, with 10 bases between. CDR3 sequence (DNA): TGTGCCAGCAGTGAAGAGGGGGTGGGCTACAATGAGCAGTTCTTC. It is translated as CASSEEGVGYNEQFF.

This clonotype was observed many times. The chain links TRBV5-1 to TRBJ2-1; tentatively, D is TRBD1 (5 bases). CDR1 SGHRS and CDR2 YFSETQ come from the germline V gene. The germline V and J ends were trimmed by 1 base and 2 bases, with 16 bases remaining between them. The CDR3 has 17 amino acids. CDR3 coding DNA: TGCGCCAGCAGCTTGACTGGACACCTCCCCACCTACAATGAGCAGTTCTTC. As protein: CASSLTGHLPTYNEQFF.

This clonotype was picked up many times. This chain connects TRBV5-1 to TRBJ1-1; TRBD1 matches at 9 bases. CDR1 SGHRS and CDR2 YFSETQ come from the germline V gene. The CDR3 consists of 15 residues. The V segment lost 3 bases and the J segment 1 base; nucleotides outside the gene matches: 4. CDR3 sequence reads: CASSSQGAPNTEAFF. Written as DNA, the CDR3 is TGCGCCAGCAGCTCACAGGGGGCCCCGAACACTGAAGCTTTCTTT.

This clonotype was recorded at least ten times. The chain uses TRBV5-1 and TRBJ2-2, with D perhaps matching TRBD1 or TRBD2 (5 bases each). Trimming cost V 1 base and J 3 bases, with 10 bases left between them. Looked up from germline, CDR1 is SGHRS and CDR2 is YFSETQ. The CDR3 extends over 15 amino acids. The CDR3 sequence is CASSLSGGDTGELFF. CDR3 coding DNA: TGCGCCAGCAGCTTGTCTGGGGGAGACACCGGGGAGCTGTTTTTT.

This clonotype was counted ten times or more. The V gene is TRBV20-1, the J gene TRBJ2-2; TRBD1 matches 8 bases. Germline V lookup: CDR1 DFQATT, CDR2 SNEGSKA (reference sequence). The CDR3 loop spans 16 amino acids. V lost 0 bases, J lost 3 bases, and 6 bases stayed unmatched. The CDR3 sequence: CSARDSGGIHTGELFF. In DNA form, the CDR3 reads TGCAGTGCTAGAGACTCAGGGGGCATTCACACCGGGGAGCTGTTTTTT.

This CDR3 is CASSLETGADTQYF. DNA of the CDR3: TGTGCCAGCAGCTTGGAGACAGGGGCAGATACGCAGTATTTT. The chain carries TRBV5-6 and TRBJ2-3; 8 positions match TRBD1. The length of the CDR3 is 14 residues. Germline trimming cut 0 bases from V and 4 bases from J; bases unmatched to any gene: 1. CDR1 and CDR2 from the germline V gene are SGHDT and YYEEEE.